These 2 T cell receptor beta chains were all obtained from the same sample, sequenced in a study of cytomegalovirus exposure and HLA in healthy donors. PCR employed 60 Vbeta and 13 Jbeta primers. Some clones are missing from TCRdb's copy, which holds only in-frame ones; the method was immunoSEQ multiplex PCR. The sample contains 150,000 to 200,000 clones, over 70% of which appear only once. Sequenced: PBMCs. All receptors derive from a middle-aged man in good health and CMV-seronegative.

The chain uses TRBV5-1 and TRBJ2-1; 9 positions agree with TRBD2. In germline, CDR1 is SGHRS, CDR2 YFSETQ. V trimming: 2 bases; J trimming: 8 bases; junction bases outside the gene matches: 5. This CDR3 region has 14 residues. The CDR3 loop reads CASSFRREGDEQFF. CDR3 nucleotide sequence: TGCGCCAGCAGCTTTAGGCGGGAGGGGGATGAGCAGTTCTTC.

The chain recombines TRBV4-3 with TRBJ2-1; D perhaps matches TRBD1 (6 bases). The CDR3 runs 17 residues. Germline V gene data show CDR1 as LGHNA and CDR2 as YSLEER. Trimming took off 4 bases at V and 0 bases at J, with 16 bases between the two ends. The CDR3 reads CASSLNLGQSSYNEQFF. CDR3 in DNA: TGCGCCAGCAGCCTCAATCTTGGACAGAGCTCCTACAATGAGCAGTTCTTC.